A single T cell receptor (beta chain) is shown here with its context. Its antigen is unknown. The data belong to a study of vaccination effects on CD4 cells after COVID-19. Sequencing used immunoSEQ multiplex PCR; TCRdb keeps in-frame clones, though not all of them. This table holds about 71,000 clones, about four fifths found once. Ahead of sequencing, the ViraFEST assay grew antigen-specific CD4+ T cells using viral peptide pools. It was after nine to eleven days of culture that CD4+ T cells were isolated. Previously uninfected by SARS-CoV-2, the vaccine recipients also showed negative nucleocapsid antibodies. Germline CDR1 and CDR2: MNHNS and SASEGT. CDR3 length equals 15 residues. V was clipped by 2 bases and J by 0 bases; unmatched bases: 2.

The input for sequencing was CD4+ T cells from PBMCs cultured with SARS-CoV-2 spike peptides, taken before COVID-19 vaccination. This chain joins TRBV6-1 and TRBJ2-3, with 7 bases fitting TRBD2. The receptor was derived from a human donor who received a COVID-19 vaccine. The CDR3 region is CASSEIGGSTDTQYF. The CDR3 nucleotides are TGTGCCAGCAGTGAAATCGGGGGGAGCACAGATACGCAGTATTTT.